The present T cell receptor (beta chain) was sequenced within a study of CD8 T cells in ankylosing spondylitis. Study-level results: From matched ankylosing spondylitis synovial fluid, disease-linked clones were reportedly recovered at significantly enriched levels. Reports of some motif variants in reactive arthritis synovial fluid and blood predate this one.

The sample holds a few counts of this clonotype. The antigen is undetermined. In making TCR beta libraries, quantitative 5'-RACE with molecular barcodes was used. TCRdb ran MiXCR on the 5' RACE reads and lists one entry per CDR3 protein. Of about 180,000 distinct CDR3 sequences listed, approximately 9% were seen once; the top ten hold about 15%. Germline loops: CDR1 SGHDT, CDR2 YYEEEE. V was shortened by 2 bases and J by 7 bases, with 15 bases between the two germline ends. The CDR3 extends over 14 amino acids. This sequence joins TRBV5-6 and TRBJ1-1, with D hard to call. The sample comprised blood, either unsorted or a sorted T cell fraction (not recorded which). The TCR was taken from a female donor with ankylosing spondylitis or in good health (not recorded which). CDR3 amino acids: CASSFSSRRSEAFF. For the CDR3, the DNA is TGTGCCAGCAGCTTCTCAAGCCGAAGAAGTGAAGCTTTCTTT.